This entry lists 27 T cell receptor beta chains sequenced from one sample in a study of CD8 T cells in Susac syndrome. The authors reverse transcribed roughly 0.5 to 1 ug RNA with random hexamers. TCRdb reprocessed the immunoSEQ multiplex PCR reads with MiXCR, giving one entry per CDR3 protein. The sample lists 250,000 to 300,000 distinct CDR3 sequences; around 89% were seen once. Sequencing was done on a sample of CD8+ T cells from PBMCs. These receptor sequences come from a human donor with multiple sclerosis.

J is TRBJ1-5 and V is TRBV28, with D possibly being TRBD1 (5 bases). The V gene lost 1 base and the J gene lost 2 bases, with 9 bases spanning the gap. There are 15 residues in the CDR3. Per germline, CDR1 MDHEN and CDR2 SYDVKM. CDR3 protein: CASSLSRVGNQPQHF. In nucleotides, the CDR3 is TGTGCCAGCAGTTTATCCAGGGTTGGCAATCAGCCCCAGCATTTT.

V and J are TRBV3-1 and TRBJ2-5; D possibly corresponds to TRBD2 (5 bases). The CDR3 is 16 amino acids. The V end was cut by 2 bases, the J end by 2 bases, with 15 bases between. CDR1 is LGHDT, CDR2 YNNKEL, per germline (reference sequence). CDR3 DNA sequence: TGTGCCAGCAGCCAAATTACCGGACTTATACAAGAGACCCAGTACTTC. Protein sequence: CASSQITGLIQETQYF.

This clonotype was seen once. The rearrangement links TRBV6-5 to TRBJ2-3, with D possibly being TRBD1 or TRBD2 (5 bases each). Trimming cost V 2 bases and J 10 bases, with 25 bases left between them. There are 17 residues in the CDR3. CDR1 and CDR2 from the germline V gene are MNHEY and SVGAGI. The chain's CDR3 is CASSYGIRDRLAEAQYF. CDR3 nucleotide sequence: TGTGCCAGCAGTTACGGGATCCGGGACCGGTTGGCGGAGGCGCAGTATTTT.

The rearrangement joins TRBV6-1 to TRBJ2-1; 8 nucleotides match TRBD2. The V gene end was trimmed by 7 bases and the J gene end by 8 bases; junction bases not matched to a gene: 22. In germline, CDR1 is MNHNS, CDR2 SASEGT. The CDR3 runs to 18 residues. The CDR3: CASILNPGTRADLDEQFF. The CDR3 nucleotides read TGTGCCAGCATCCTAAATCCGGGGACTAGGGCAGATCTCGATGAGCAGTTCTTC.

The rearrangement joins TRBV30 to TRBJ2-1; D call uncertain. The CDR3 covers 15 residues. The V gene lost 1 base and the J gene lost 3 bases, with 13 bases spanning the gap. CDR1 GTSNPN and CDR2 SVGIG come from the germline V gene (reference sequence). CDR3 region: CAWSDGQGFYNEQFF. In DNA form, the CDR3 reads TGTGCCTGGAGTGACGGCCAAGGTTTCTACAATGAGCAGTTCTTC.

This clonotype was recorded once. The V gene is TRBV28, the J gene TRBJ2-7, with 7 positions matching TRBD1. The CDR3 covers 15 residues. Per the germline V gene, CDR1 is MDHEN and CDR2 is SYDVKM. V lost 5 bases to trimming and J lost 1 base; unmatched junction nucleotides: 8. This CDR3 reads CASSPYRGLSYEQYF. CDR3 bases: TGTGCCAGCAGTCCCTACAGGGGATTGTCCTACGAGCAGTACTTC.

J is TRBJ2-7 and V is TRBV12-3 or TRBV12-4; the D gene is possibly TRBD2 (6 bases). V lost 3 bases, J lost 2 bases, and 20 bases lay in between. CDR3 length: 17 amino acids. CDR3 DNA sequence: TGTGCCAGCAGTTTTCCACCCCCCGGCGGGGTAACCTACGAGCAGTACTTC. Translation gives CASSFPPPGGVTYEQYF.

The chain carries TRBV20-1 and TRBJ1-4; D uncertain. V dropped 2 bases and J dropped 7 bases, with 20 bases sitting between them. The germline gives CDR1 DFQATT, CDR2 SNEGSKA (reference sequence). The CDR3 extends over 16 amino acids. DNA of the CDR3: TGCAGTGCTAGATCCCCCGGTTCAGGAGGAAGTGAAAAACTGTTTTTT. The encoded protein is CSARSPGSGGSEKLFF.

The CDR3 protein is CASSPGQGGANEKLFF. CDR3 nucleotides: TGTGCCAGCAGCCCGGGACAGGGTGGCGCTAATGAAAAACTGTTTTTT. V gene TRBV9 combines with J gene TRBJ1-4; 9 bases line up with TRBD1. Trimming cost V 4 bases and J 3 bases; bases outside gene matches: 7. The CDR3 sequence is 16 residues long. CDR1 and CDR2 (germline): SGDLS, YYNGEE.

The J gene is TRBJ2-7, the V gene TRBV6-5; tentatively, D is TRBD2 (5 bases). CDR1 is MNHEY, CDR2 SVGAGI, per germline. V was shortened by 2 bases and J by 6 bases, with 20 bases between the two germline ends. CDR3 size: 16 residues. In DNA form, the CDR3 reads TGTGCCAGCAGTTACGCCGATGGGAGCAAACGGGGCGAGCAGTACTTC. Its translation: CASSYADGSKRGEQYF.

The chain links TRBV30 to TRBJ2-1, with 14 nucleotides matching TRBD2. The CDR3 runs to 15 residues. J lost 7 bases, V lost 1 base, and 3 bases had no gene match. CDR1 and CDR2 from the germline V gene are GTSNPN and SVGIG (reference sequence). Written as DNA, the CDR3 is TGTGCCTGGAGTGGACTAGCGGGAGGGAGAAATGAGCAGTTCTTC. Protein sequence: CAWSGLAGGRNEQFF.

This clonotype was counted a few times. DNA for the CDR3: TGCGCCAGCAGCCTGGACAGGGGGGATCAGCCCCAGCATTTT. Translated: CASSLDRGDQPQHF. The V gene is TRBV4-3, the J gene TRBJ1-5, with TRBD1 matching 10 bases. CDR3 size: 14 residues. CDR1 and CDR2 (germline): LGHNA, YSLEER. The V gene end was trimmed by 4 bases and the J gene end by 5 bases; junction bases not matched to a gene: 2.

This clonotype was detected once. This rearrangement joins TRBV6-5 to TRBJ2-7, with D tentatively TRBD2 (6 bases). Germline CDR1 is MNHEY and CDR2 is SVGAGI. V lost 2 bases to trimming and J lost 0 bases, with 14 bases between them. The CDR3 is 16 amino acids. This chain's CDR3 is CASSYQGGMSSYEQYF. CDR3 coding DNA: TGTGCCAGCAGTTACCAAGGCGGGATGAGCTCCTACGAGCAGTACTTC.

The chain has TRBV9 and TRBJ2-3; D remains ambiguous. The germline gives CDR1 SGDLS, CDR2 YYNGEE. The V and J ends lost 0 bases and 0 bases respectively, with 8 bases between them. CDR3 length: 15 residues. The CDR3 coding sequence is TGTGCCAGCAGCGTAGAAGGAGATAGCACAGATACGCAGTATTTT. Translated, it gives CASSVEGDSTDTQYF.

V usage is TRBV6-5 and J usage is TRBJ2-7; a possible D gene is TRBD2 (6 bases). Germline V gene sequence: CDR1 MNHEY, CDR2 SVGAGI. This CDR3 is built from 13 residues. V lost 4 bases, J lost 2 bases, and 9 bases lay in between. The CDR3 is CASSLAAPYEQYF. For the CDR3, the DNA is TGTGCCAGCAGTTTAGCGGCGCCCTACGAGCAGTACTTC.

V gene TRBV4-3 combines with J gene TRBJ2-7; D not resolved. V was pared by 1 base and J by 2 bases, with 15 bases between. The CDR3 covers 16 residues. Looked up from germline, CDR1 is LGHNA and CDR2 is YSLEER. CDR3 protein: CASSQGAQDRAYEQYF. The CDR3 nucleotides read TGCGCCAGCAGCCAAGGGGCCCAGGACCGAGCCTACGAGCAGTACTTC.

Here the CDR3 reads CASSLPGGSPLHF. CDR3 in DNA: TGTGCCAGCAGTCTCCCGGGAGGGTCACCCCTCCACTTT. J is TRBJ1-6 and V is TRBV6-1; D not certain. The CDR3 length is 13 residues. The germline gives CDR1 MNHNS, CDR2 SASEGT. The germline V and J ends were trimmed by 5 bases and 10 bases, with 12 bases remaining between them.

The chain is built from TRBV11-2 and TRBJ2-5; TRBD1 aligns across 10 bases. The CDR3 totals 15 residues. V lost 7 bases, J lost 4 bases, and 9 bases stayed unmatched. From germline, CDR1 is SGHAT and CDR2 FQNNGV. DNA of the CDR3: TGTGCCAGCACCCTATTCAGGACAGGGGGAGAGACCCAGTACTTC. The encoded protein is CASTLFRTGGETQYF.

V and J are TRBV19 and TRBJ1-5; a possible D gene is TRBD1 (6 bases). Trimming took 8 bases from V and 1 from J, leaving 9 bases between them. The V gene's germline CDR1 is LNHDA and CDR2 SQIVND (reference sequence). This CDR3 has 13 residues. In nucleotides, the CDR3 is TGTGCCAGTCGAGGGACAAGCAATCAGCCCCAGCATTTT. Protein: CASRGTSNQPQHF.

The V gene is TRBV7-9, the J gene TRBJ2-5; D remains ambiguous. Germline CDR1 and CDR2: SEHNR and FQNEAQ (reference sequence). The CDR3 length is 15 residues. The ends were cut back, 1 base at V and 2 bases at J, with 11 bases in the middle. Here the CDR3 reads CASSLEDKFQETQYF. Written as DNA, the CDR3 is TGTGCCAGCAGCTTAGAAGACAAGTTTCAAGAGACCCAGTACTTC.

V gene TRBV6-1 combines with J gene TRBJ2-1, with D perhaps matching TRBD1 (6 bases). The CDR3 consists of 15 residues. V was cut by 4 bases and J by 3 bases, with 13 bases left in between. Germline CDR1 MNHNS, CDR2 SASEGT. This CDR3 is CASSVIRDNYNEQFF. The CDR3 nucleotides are TGTGCCAGCAGTGTAATCCGGGACAACTACAATGAGCAGTTCTTC.

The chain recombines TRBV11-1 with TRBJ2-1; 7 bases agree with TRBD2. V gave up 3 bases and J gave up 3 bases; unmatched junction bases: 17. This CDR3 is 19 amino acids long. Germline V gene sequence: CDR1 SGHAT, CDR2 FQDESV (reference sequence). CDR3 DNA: TGTGCCAGCAGCTTCTGGCGGGTCGGGGAGGGCCCCGTCTACAATGAGCAGTTCTTC. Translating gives CASSFWRVGEGPVYNEQFF.

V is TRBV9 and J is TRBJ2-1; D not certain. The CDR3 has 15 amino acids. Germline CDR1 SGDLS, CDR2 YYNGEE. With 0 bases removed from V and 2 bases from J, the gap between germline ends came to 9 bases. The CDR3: CASSVGVSTYNEQFF. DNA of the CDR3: TGTGCCAGCAGCGTAGGGGTTAGCACCTACAATGAGCAGTTCTTC.

CDR3 residues: CASSLWAPPGNEQFF. The CDR3 coding sequence is TGTGCCAGCAGTTTATGGGCCCCCCCGGGGAATGAGCAGTTCTTC. The V and J genes are TRBV28 and TRBJ2-1; D may be TRBD2 (5 bases). The V gene lost 0 bases and the J gene lost 7 bases, with 13 bases spanning the gap. The CDR3 sequence is 15 residues long. In germline, CDR1 is MDHEN, CDR2 SYDVKM. Combining the CDR3 with reference TRBV28 and TRBJ2-1 gives the whole variable domain DVKVTQSSRYLVKRTGEKVFLECVQDMDHENMFWYRQDPGLGLRLIYFSYDVKMKEKGDIPEGYSVSREKKERFSLILESASTNQTSMYLCASSLWAPPGNEQFFGPGTRLTVL.

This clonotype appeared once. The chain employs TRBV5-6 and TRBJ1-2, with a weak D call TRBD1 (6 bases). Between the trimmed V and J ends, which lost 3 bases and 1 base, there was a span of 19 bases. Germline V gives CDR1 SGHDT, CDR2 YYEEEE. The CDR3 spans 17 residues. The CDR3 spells CASSSFVTGTHNYGYTF. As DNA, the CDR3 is TGTGCCAGCAGCTCTTTCGTTACCGGGACACATAACTATGGCTACACCTTC.

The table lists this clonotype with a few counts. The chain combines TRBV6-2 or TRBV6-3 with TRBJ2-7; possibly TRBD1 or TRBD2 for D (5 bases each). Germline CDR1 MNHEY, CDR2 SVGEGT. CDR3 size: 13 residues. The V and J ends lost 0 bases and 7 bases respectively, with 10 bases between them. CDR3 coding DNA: TGTGCCAGCAGTTACTCGGGGGTCGGGGAGCAGTACTTC. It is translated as CASSYSGVGEQYF.

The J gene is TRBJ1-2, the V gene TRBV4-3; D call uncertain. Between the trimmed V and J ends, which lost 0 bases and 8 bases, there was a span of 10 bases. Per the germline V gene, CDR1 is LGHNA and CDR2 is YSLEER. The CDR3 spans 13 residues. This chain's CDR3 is CASSQDGLDGYTF. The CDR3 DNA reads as TGCGCCAGCAGCCAAGACGGGCTTGACGGCTACACCTTC.